This is a list of T cell receptor beta chains from one sample in a study of T-cell memory formation after mild COVID-19. TCRdb itself ran the 5' RACE reads through MiXCR, one entry per CDR3 protein. The table lists 400,000 to 500,000 distinct CDR3 sequences, over 15% of them singletons, with roughly 8.4% in the top ten. The specimen was PBMCs or a T cell subset sorted from them (not recorded which). The source is an adult woman who had mild COVID-19 (a few samples of this study predate the infection). Cell type and time point are not known. The CDR3 runs from the conserved cysteine through the conserved F or W. The order of the fields is D gene, J gene, V gene, clone size, CDR3 DNA, CDR3 protein. D genes are given only for firm matches. Not every row has a clone size; where given, it reads once, few, many or a size class.

D gene: .; J gene: TRBJ1-2; V gene: TRBV6-5; clone size: .; CDR3 DNA: TGTGCCAGCAGTTTCGACGGATCGACTAACTATGGCTACACCTTC; CDR3 protein: CASSFDGSTNYGYTF
D gene: TRBD1; J gene: TRBJ1-1; V gene: TRBV7-2; clone size: few; CDR3 DNA: TGTGCCAGCAGCTTAGCCCACCTCGGGACAGGCCAAGAGGGAGCTTTCTTT; CDR3 protein: CASSLAHLGTGQEGAFF
D gene: .; J gene: TRBJ2-7; V gene: TRBV29-1; clone size: many; CDR3 DNA: TGCAGCGTGGGACAAAGCTCCTACGAGCAGTACTTC; CDR3 protein: CSVGQSSYEQYF
D gene: .; J gene: TRBJ1-4; V gene: TRBV4-1; clone size: few; CDR3 DNA: TGCGCCAGCAGCCAAGATAGTATCCCTAATGAAAAACTGTTTTTT; CDR3 protein: CASSQDSIPNEKLFF
D gene: TRBD2; J gene: TRBJ2-1; V gene: TRBV29-1; clone size: few; CDR3 DNA: TGCAGCGTGGCGGGGGGGAGCTCCTACAATGAGCAGTTCTTC; CDR3 protein: CSVAGGSSYNEQFF
D gene: .; J gene: TRBJ1-5; V gene: TRBV7-2; clone size: many; CDR3 DNA: TGTGCCAGCAGCCCGGGGCGCGTTCAGCCCCAGCATTTT; CDR3 protein: CASSPGRVQPQHF
D gene: .; J gene: TRBJ1-6; V gene: TRBV2; clone size: .; CDR3 DNA: TGTGCCAGCGGTCAAGAACAGGGCCATATTTCACCCCTCCACTTT; CDR3 protein: CASGQEQGHISPLHF
D gene: .; J gene: TRBJ2-1; V gene: TRBV24-1; clone size: .; CDR3 DNA: TGTGCCACCAGTAGTACAGACTACAATGAGCAGTTCTTC; CDR3 protein: CATSSTDYNEQFF
D gene: .; J gene: TRBJ2-1; V gene: TRBV7-6; clone size: few; CDR3 DNA: TGTGCCAGCGCGGACGGGGTGGGGAGTGAGCAGTTCTTC; CDR3 protein: CASADGVGSEQFF
D gene: .; J gene: TRBJ1-2; V gene: TRBV20-1; clone size: few; CDR3 DNA: TGCAGTGCGGTGGGAATGGGCCGGGGCTATGGCTACACCTTC; CDR3 protein: CSAVGMGRGYGYTF
D gene: TRBD1; J gene: TRBJ2-5; V gene: TRBV15; clone size: many; CDR3 DNA: TGTGCCACCAGCAGAGGGGACAGGGTTTCAGAGACCCAGTACTTC; CDR3 protein: CATSRGDRVSETQYF
D gene: .; J gene: TRBJ2-7; V gene: TRBV19; clone size: .; CDR3 DNA: TGTGCCAGTAGCATCGGGTCTGGCAGGGACCTCTACGAGCAGTACTTC; CDR3 protein: CASSIGSGRDLYEQYF
D gene: TRBD1; J gene: TRBJ1-1; V gene: TRBV20-1; clone size: few; CDR3 DNA: TGCAGTGCTAGAGAGGACAGGCCTACTGAAGCTTTCTTT; CDR3 protein: CSAREDRPTEAFF
D gene: .; J gene: TRBJ2-1; V gene: TRBV19; clone size: few; CDR3 DNA: TGTGCCAGTGCCTGGGACACACTCTCCTACACTGAGCAGTTCTTC; CDR3 protein: CASAWDTLSYTEQFF
D gene: TRBD2; J gene: TRBJ2-7; V gene: TRBV7-2; clone size: .; CDR3 DNA: TGTGCCAGCAGCACTAGCGGGATTTACTACGAGCAGTACTTC; CDR3 protein: CASSTSGIYYEQYF
D gene: .; J gene: TRBJ2-7; V gene: TRBV6-5; clone size: .; CDR3 DNA: TGTGCCAGCAGCATAGCGCGCTCCTACGAGCAGTACTTC; CDR3 protein: CASSIARSYEQYF
D gene: .; J gene: TRBJ1-4; V gene: TRBV15; clone size: few; CDR3 DNA: TGTGCCACCAGCAGAGAGCAGGGGAATGAAAAACTGTTTTTT; CDR3 protein: CATSREQGNEKLFF
D gene: .; J gene: TRBJ2-5; V gene: TRBV7-6; clone size: many; CDR3 DNA: TGTGCCAGCACCTTGGGTGGGCAGCAAGAGACCCAGTACTTC; CDR3 protein: CASTLGGQQETQYF
D gene: .; J gene: TRBJ1-5; V gene: TRBV7-2; clone size: many; CDR3 DNA: TGTGCCAGCAGCTTTACAGGAGGGCAGCCCCAGCATTTT; CDR3 protein: CASSFTGGQPQHF
D gene: .; J gene: TRBJ2-7; V gene: TRBV20-1; clone size: .; CDR3 DNA: TGCAGTGCTAGAGCAGGGTACTCCTACGAGCAGTACTTC; CDR3 protein: CSARAGYSYEQYF
D gene: TRBD1; J gene: TRBJ1-2; V gene: TRBV20-1; clone size: .; CDR3 DNA: TGCAGTGCTAGAGATCCCCCGTCAAGGACAGGGAACCATGGCTACACCTTC; CDR3 protein: CSARDPPSRTGNHGYTF
D gene: TRBD1; J gene: TRBJ1-4; V gene: TRBV6-2/TRBV6-3; clone size: few; CDR3 DNA: TGTGCCAGCAGACACCGGGACAGGGTGAAGGAAAAACTGTTTTTT; CDR3 protein: CASRHRDRVKEKLFF